This T cell receptor beta chain was identified during a study of T cells after yellow fever vaccination. Study-wide results and limits: Compared with primary, the secondary response was weaker and peaked at day 5, not 15. It was a small share of clonotypes that appeared in both CD4 and CD8 compartments.

5'RACE template switching generated TCR cDNA, adding a universal primer site and UMIs. TCRdb reanalysed the 5' RACE reads using MiXCR and keeps one entry per CDR3 protein. The table shows more than 75,000 distinct CDR3 sequences, with almost 9% occurring only once. The CDR3 runs 18 residues. CDR1 is SGHVS, CDR2 FNYEAQ, per germline. V dropped 7 bases and J dropped 0 bases, with 24 bases sitting between them. This sequence originates from a man younger than 35 who received the YFV17D yellow fever vaccine. Here the sequenced sample was CD8+ T cells not binding an NS4B(214-222) dextramer, sorted from PBMCs, taken less than 18 days after the first yellow fever vaccination. V and J are TRBV7-6 and TRBJ1-1, with D possibly matching TRBD1 (5 bases). The DNA of the CDR3 is TGTGCCAGCACCGGGGGGACGGGGAAGGCGAATATGAACACTGAAGCTTTCTTT. Amino acid sequence: CASTGGTGKANMNTEAFF.